Shown below are 3 T cell receptor beta chains from a single sample sequenced in a study of cytomegalovirus exposure and HLA in healthy donors. Vbeta (60) and Jbeta (13) primers were used in the PCR. Using immunoSEQ multiplex PCR, the repertoire was profiled, and TCRdb retains in-frame clones only, with some absent. The repertoire holds approximately 140,000 clones, with approximately 85% as singletons. The sequencing sample was made of PBMCs. The receptors were sampled from a man aged 50 to 59 in good health and CMV-seropositive.

In this sample, this clone turned up once. This rearrangement joins TRBV15 to TRBJ1-5; tentatively, D is TRBD1 (5 bases). Germline V CDR1 and CDR2: LNHNV, YYDKDF (reference sequence). V was clipped by 3 bases and J by 0 bases, with 6 bases between them. This CDR3 comprises 14 residues. CDR3 sequence (DNA): TGTGCCACCAGCAGTACAGGTAGCAATCAGCCCCAGCATTTT. As protein: CATSSTGSNQPQHF.

The chain has TRBV9 and TRBJ2-1, with 15 bases matching TRBD2. Trimming cost V 4 bases and J 0 bases; bases outside gene matches: 11. This CDR3 contains 20 residues. CDR1 and CDR2 (germline): SGDLS, YYNGEE. CDR3 nucleotides: TGTGCCAGCAGCCTGGGACTTGGACTAGCGGGAGGGCCCTCCTACAATGAGCAGTTCTTC. Residues: CASSLGLGLAGGPSYNEQFF.

This clone was counted only a few times. The chain employs TRBV5-1 and TRBJ2-7, with D tentatively TRBD1 (7 bases). V was clipped by 4 bases and J by 3 bases, with 14 bases between them. CDR3 length: 14 amino acids. Germline CDR1 SGHRS, CDR2 YFSETQ. CDR3 region: CASSLTQGGYEQYF. In DNA, the CDR3 is TGCGCCAGCAGCCTCACTCAGGGGGGCTACGAGCAGTACTTC.